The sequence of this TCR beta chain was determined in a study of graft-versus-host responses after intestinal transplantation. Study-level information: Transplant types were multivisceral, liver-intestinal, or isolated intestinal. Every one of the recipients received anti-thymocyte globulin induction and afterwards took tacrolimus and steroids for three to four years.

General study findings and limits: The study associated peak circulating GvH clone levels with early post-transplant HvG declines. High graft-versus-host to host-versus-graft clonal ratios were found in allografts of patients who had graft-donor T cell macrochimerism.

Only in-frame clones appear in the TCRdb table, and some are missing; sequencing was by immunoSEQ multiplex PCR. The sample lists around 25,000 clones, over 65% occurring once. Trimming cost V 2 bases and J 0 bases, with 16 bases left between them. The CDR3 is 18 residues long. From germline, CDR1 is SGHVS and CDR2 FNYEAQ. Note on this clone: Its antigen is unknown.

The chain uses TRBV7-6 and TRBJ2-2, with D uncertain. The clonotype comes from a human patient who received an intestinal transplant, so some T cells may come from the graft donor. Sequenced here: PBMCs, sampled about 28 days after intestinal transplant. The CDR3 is CASSLSTPGRTNTGELFF. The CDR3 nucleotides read TGTGCCAGCAGCTTATCGACTCCAGGCAGGACGAACACCGGGGAGCTGTTTTTT.